The 16 T cell receptor beta chains listed next were all sequenced from one sample in a study of OX40 agonist ivuxolimab in advanced cancers. Sequenced by immunoSEQ multiplex PCR; TCRdb stores in-frame clones only, minus some. The sample consists of tens of thousands of clones, 88% of them appearing once. The source material was CD4+ or CD8+ T cells sorted from blood, sampled in a trial of the OX40 agonist ivuxolimab. Every receptor here comes from an adult with an advanced solid tumor such as melanoma, head and neck, liver or kidney cancer.

Points on this clone: Other nucleotide sequences from this sample produce the same CDR3. The chain joins TRBV5-4 to TRBJ1-2; D is perhaps TRBD1 (6 bases). The ends were cut back, 0 bases at V and 6 bases at J, with 12 bases in the middle. Looked up from germline, CDR1 is SGHNT and CDR2 is YYREEE (reference sequence). This CDR3 spans 14 amino acids. This CDR3 is CASSLAVGADGYTF. DNA for the CDR3: TGTGCCAGCAGCTTGGCCGTGGGGGCTGATGGCTACACCTTC.

The chain links TRBV27 to TRBJ2-7, with D possibly matching TRBD1 (5 bases). The length of the CDR3 is 15 residues. Germline values: CDR1 MNHEY, CDR2 SMNVEV (reference sequence). V was clipped by 0 bases and J by 6 bases, with 15 bases between them. The CDR3, as DNA: TGTGCCAGCAGTTTATCTCAGGGCTCACCTGCCGAGCAGTACTTC. Translating gives CASSLSQGSPAEQYF.

The chain uses TRBV6-6 and TRBJ2-1, with a weak D call TRBD1 (6 bases). Germline V gene sequence: CDR1 MNHNY, CDR2 SVGAGI (reference sequence). The germline V and J ends were trimmed by 6 bases and 9 bases, with 21 bases remaining between them. The CDR3 has 15 amino acids. The CDR3 loop reads CASRYRVTILGEQFF. As DNA, the CDR3 is TGTGCCAGCAGATACAGGGTGACGATCCTCGGTGAGCAGTTCTTC.

This clone was detected only once. The CDR3 region has the DNA TGTGCCAGCAGCTTTGGTACAGCCTGGGACGAGCAGTACTTC. Translated, it gives CASSFGTAWDEQYF. The chain is built from TRBV7-9 and TRBJ2-7; unclear D gene. V was cut by 3 bases and J by 5 bases, with 14 bases left in between. CDR3 length equals 14 residues. From germline, CDR1 is SEHNR and CDR2 FQNEAQ (reference sequence). The whole variable domain, remainder taken from reference TRBV7-9 and TRBJ2-7, is DTGVSQNPRHKITKRGQNVTFRCDPISEHNRLYWYRQTLGQGPEFLTYFQNEAQLEKSRLLSDRFSAERPKGSFSTLEIQRTEQGDSAMYLCASSFGTAWDEQYFGPGTRLTVT.

The CDR3 DNA sequence: TGCGCCAGCAGCACCTCGCAGGGGGATGGCTACACCTTC. Translating it yields CASSTSQGDGYTF. This chain uses TRBV5-1 with TRBJ1-2; 7 bases match TRBD1. The CDR3 has 13 residues. Germline V lookup: CDR1 SGHRS, CDR2 YFSETQ. The V segment lost 4 bases and the J segment 6 bases; nucleotides outside the gene matches: 6.

The rearrangement links TRBV20-1 to TRBJ2-5, with TRBD2 as a possible D gene (6 bases). The V gene lost 5 bases and the J gene lost 12 bases, with 16 bases spanning the gap. The CDR3 extends over 11 amino acids. The germline V gene encodes CDR1 DFQATT and CDR2 SNEGSKA (reference sequence). As DNA, the CDR3 is TGCAGTGCTGATGAATTGACTAGAGAGTACTTC. This codes for CSADELTREYF.

V and J are TRBV7-6 and TRBJ2-5; D is possibly TRBD1 or TRBD2 (5 bases each). Germline lookup yields CDR1 SGHVS and CDR2 FNYEAQ. CDR3 size: 12 residues. The V and J ends lost 4 bases and 5 bases respectively, with 8 bases between them. CDR3 sequence: CASSWGLETQYF. The CDR3, as DNA: TGTGCCAGCAGCTGGGGGTTGGAGACCCAGTACTTC.

The chain employs TRBV9 and TRBJ1-4; no clear D. The CDR3 has 14 amino acids. V was clipped by 0 bases and J by 6 bases, with 9 bases between them. Germline V gene sequence: CDR1 SGDLS, CDR2 YYNGEE. CDR3: CASSVGGWDEKLFF. The CDR3 DNA sequence: TGTGCCAGCAGCGTAGGAGGGTGGGATGAAAAACTGTTTTTT.

The V and J genes are TRBV5-1 and TRBJ1-2, with TRBD1 matching 9 bases. This CDR3 spans 17 amino acids. Germline-derived CDR1 and CDR2 are SGHRS and YFSETQ. V was pared by 1 base and J by 3 bases, with 10 bases of the junction left unmatched. In nucleotides, the CDR3 is TGCGCCAGCAGCTTGATAGGACAGGGGAAGGGAGACTATGGCTACACCTTC. Translation gives CASSLIGQGKGDYGYTF.

The CDR3 bases are TGTGCCAGCAGTCAAAAAGGGACGAATCAGCCCCAGCATTTT. The encoded protein is CASSQKGTNQPQHF. This sequence joins TRBV6-6 and TRBJ1-5; weak D call: TRBD1 (5 bases). Germline loops: CDR1 MNHNY, CDR2 SVGAGI (reference sequence). The V end was cut by 5 bases, the J end by 4 bases, with 12 bases between. This CDR3 is 14 amino acids long.

The genes are TRBV7-8 and TRBJ2-1; TRBD2 aligns across 13 bases. The CDR3 is made up of 18 amino acids. V was clipped by 1 base and J by 2 bases; unmatched bases: 5. Looked up from germline, CDR1 is SGHVS and CDR2 is FQNEAQ. In DNA form, the CDR3 reads TGTGCCAGCAGCTTAGAACTAGCGGGGGGGTACCCCTACAATGAGCAGTTCTTC. Translation gives CASSLELAGGYPYNEQFF.

This clone was detected once. The chain carries TRBV4-1 and TRBJ1-3, with D perhaps matching TRBD1 (5 bases). Trimming removed 1 base at V and 4 bases at J, with 23 bases between. The CDR3 extends over 19 amino acids. From germline, CDR1 is MGHRA and CDR2 YSYEKL. The CDR3 DNA reads TGCGCCAGCAGCCAAGCCGGCAGGGTGGATTCGACGGTCGGAAACACCATATATTTT. It is translated as CASSQAGRVDSTVGNTIYF.

J is TRBJ2-2 and V is TRBV6-1; D gene ambiguous. CDR1 is MNHNS and CDR2 is SASEGT in the germline V gene. The CDR3 is 15 amino acids. Trimming removed 0 bases from V and 0 bases from J, with 5 bases in between. The CDR3 DNA reads TGTGCCAGCAGTGAAGCAGGGACGAACACCGGGGAGCTGTTTTTT. Translating it yields CASSEAGTNTGELFF.

This chain uses TRBV6-5 with TRBJ1-2; D is possibly TRBD1 (5 bases). V shed 2 bases and J shed 4 bases, with 11 bases lying between them. This CDR3 has 14 residues. Per germline, CDR1 MNHEY and CDR2 SVGAGI. CDR3 protein: CASSYGGMIYGYTF. In DNA form, the CDR3 reads TGTGCCAGCAGTTACGGGGGGATGATCTATGGCTACACCTTC.

The rearrangement joins TRBV9 to TRBJ2-7, with a possible D match to TRBD2 (5 bases). Germline V gene data show CDR1 as SGDLS and CDR2 as YYNGEE. The CDR3 loop spans 14 amino acids. Trimming cost V 0 bases and J 2 bases, with 9 bases left between them. The CDR3 loop is CASSVEDSPYEQYF. Written as DNA, the CDR3 is TGTGCCAGCAGCGTAGAGGACTCACCCTACGAGCAGTACTTC.

The J gene is TRBJ1-1, the V gene TRBV6-1, with TRBD1 as a possible D gene (5 bases). Germline lookup yields CDR1 MNHNS and CDR2 SASEGT. Trimming pared 2 bases from V and 6 bases from J, leaving 13 bases between. The CDR3 has 14 residues. CDR3 amino acids: CASSESQGLAEAFF. The DNA for the CDR3 is TGTGCCAGCAGTGAATCCCAGGGACTAGCTGAAGCTTTCTTT.